A single sample gave rise to the 6 T cell receptor beta chains below, sequenced in a study of blood T cell repertoires in COVID-19. Sequenced by immunoSEQ multiplex PCR; TCRdb stores in-frame clones only, minus some. The table shows 70,000 or so clones, with under 95% occurring only once. What was sequenced was peripheral blood. The origin of the receptors is a human donor in a cohort sampled during active COVID-19.

The CDR3 DNA reads TGTGCCAGCAGCTGGGGACAGGGAGATGGCTACACCTTC. Translation gives CASSWGQGDGYTF. The V gene is TRBV7-9, the J gene TRBJ1-2, with 9 bases lining up with TRBD1. The CDR3 is made up of 13 amino acids. The ends lost 4 bases at V and 6 bases at J; junction bases unmatched: 3. Per the germline V gene, CDR1 is SEHNR and CDR2 is FQNEAQ (reference sequence).

As regards this clone: The sample holds other DNA sequences that translate to the same CDR3. This chain connects TRBV4-2 to TRBJ2-7, with 11 bases identical to TRBD2. The germline CDR1 and CDR2 sequences are LGHNA and YNFKEQ. This CDR3 is built from 16 residues. The junction had 4 bases not matched to a gene; V was cut back by 0 bases and J by 3 bases. For the CDR3, the DNA is TGTGCCAGCAGCCAAGATCGACTAGCGGGAAGCTACGAGCAGTACTTC. Amino acid sequence: CASSQDRLAGSYEQYF.

The genes are TRBV7-2 and TRBJ2-1, with 7 bases lining up with TRBD1. J was trimmed by 4 bases and V by 4 bases; bases with no gene match: 7. The CDR3 contains 15 residues. In germline, CDR1 is SGHTA, CDR2 FQGNSA. For the CDR3, the DNA is TGTGCCAGCAGCTACCCGGACAGGTGGTACAATGAGCAGTTCTTC. Its protein product is CASSYPDRWYNEQFF.

A remark on this clone: Other DNA sequences in the same sample also yield this CDR3. V usage is TRBV10-3 and J usage is TRBJ1-5; D is unresolved. The V and J ends lost 6 bases and 2 bases respectively, with 8 bases between them. The CDR3 extends over 13 amino acids. Germline V gene data show CDR1 as ENHRY and CDR2 as SYGVKD. CDR3 in amino acids: CAISTGGNQPQHF. The CDR3 DNA follows: TGTGCCATCAGCACTGGAGGCAATCAGCCCCAGCATTTT.

The genes are TRBV20-1 and TRBJ1-2; D possibly corresponds to TRBD1 (6 bases). V shed 3 bases and J shed 13 bases, with 15 bases lying between them. CDR1 is DFQATT, CDR2 SNEGSKA, per germline (reference sequence). This CDR3 is built from 11 residues. The CDR3 DNA reads TGCAGTGCTAGGGCCACAGGGTTAATCACCTTC. Residues: CSARATGLITF.

This chain links TRBV27 with TRBJ2-5, with unresolved D. Germline V gene sequence: CDR1 MNHEY, CDR2 SMNVEV (reference sequence). Trimming took 6 bases from V and 4 from J, leaving 12 bases between them. The CDR3 covers 13 residues. Written as DNA, the CDR3 is TGTGCCAGCAGCCAAGGAGTTCCAGAGACCCAGTACTTC. Protein product: CASSQGVPETQYF.